Listed below are T cell receptor beta chains from one sample, sequenced in a study of cytomegalovirus exposure and HLA in healthy donors. Some clones are missing from TCRdb's copy, which holds only in-frame ones; the method was immunoSEQ multiplex PCR. The sample consists of over 100,000 clones, around 70% of them appearing once. Sequencing was performed on PBMCs. The receptors stem from a man between 40 and 49 years old in good health and CMV-seropositive. Each CDR3 is given with its conserved first and last residue. D genes are given only for firm matches. Not all rows give a size; the values are once, few, many and, for expanded clones, a class.

j_gene,abundance,d_gene,v_gene,CDR3nt,CDR3aa
TRBJ1-1,NA,TRBD1,TRBV28,TGTGCCAGCAACCCGGGACAGGGACCCACTGAAGCTTTCTTT,CASNPGQGPTEAFF
TRBJ1-1,NA,TRBD1,TRBV15,TGTGCCACCAGCAGAGACACGAGACAGGGTTGGACTGAAGCTTTCTTT,CATSRDTRQGWTEAFF
TRBJ1-1,NA,NA,TRBV2,TGTGCCAGCAGTGAACAGGCGAACACTGAAGCTTTCTTT,CASSEQANTEAFF
TRBJ1-1,once,TRBD1,TRBV6-5,TGTGCCAGCAGTCCAACAGGGGCCCAGAACACTGAAGCTTTCTTT,CASSPTGAQNTEAFF
TRBJ1-1,NA,TRBD1,TRBV23-1,TGCGCCAGCATTTCCGGACAGGGGAGGGCTGAAGCTTTCTTT,CASISGQGRAEAFF
TRBJ2-1,NA,TRBD2,TRBV27,TGTGCCAGCACCCTAGCGGGAGACAATGAGCAGTTCTTC,CASTLAGDNEQFF
TRBJ2-2,medium-sized,TRBD1,TRBV7-9,TGTGCCAGCAGCCCCCTTCAGGGGGCGACCGGGGAGCTGTTTTTT,CASSPLQGATGELFF
TRBJ1-5,NA,TRBD1,TRBV7-9,TGTGCCAGCAGTGAACAGGGGGGTCAGCCCCAGCATTTT,CASSEQGGQPQHF
TRBJ1-6,NA,NA,TRBV9,TGTGCCAGCAGCCGCTCGGGGTCACCCCTCCACTTT,CASSRSGSPLHF
TRBJ1-2,few,NA,TRBV6-1,TGTGCCAGCAAGGAGGCACCGGTCAACTATGGCTACACCTTC,CASKEAPVNYGYTF
TRBJ2-7,NA,TRBD2,TRBV19,TGTGCCAGTAGTATAACTAGCGGGAGCCACGAGCAGTACTTC,CASSITSGSHEQYF
TRBJ2-7,NA,NA,TRBV5-1,TGCGCCAGCAGCTTGGTAGCCTCAATTCCTTCCTACGAGCAGTACTTC,CASSLVASIPSYEQYF
TRBJ2-2,NA,TRBD1,TRBV6-5,TGTGCCATCAGAACAGGGGGCGCGACCGGGGAGCTGTTTTTT,CAIRTGGATGELFF
TRBJ2-6,NA,NA,TRBV29-1,TGCAGCGTCTTGCCGGGGTTTTCTGGGGCCAACGTCCTGACTTTC,CSVLPGFSGANVLTF
TRBJ1-1,NA,NA,TRBV13,TGTGCCAGCAGTCTCGGGAGGGGCAGTAGGACTGAAGCTTTCTTT,CASSLGRGSRTEAFF
TRBJ1-2,NA,NA,TRBV5-6,TGTGCCAGCAGCTTGGCGGGAGCGGGGATGGACTACACCTTC,CASSLAGAGMDYTF
TRBJ1-6,few,NA,TRBV30,TGTGCCTGGAGACGAACGCAGGGAATTTATTCACCCCTCCACTTT,CAWRRTQGIYSPLHF
TRBJ1-3,once,TRBD1,TRBV5-1,TGCGCCAGCAGTCGTGACAGGGGGAGCTCTGGAAACACCATATATTTT,CASSRDRGSSGNTIYF
TRBJ2-5,NA,TRBD1,TRBV10-3,TGTGCCATCCGAGGGACAGGATCCCAAGAGACCCAGTACTTC,CAIRGTGSQETQYF
TRBJ2-1,once,NA,TRBV9,TGTGCCAGCAGCGGAGACCCACTCCAACTAGGCAGCTCCTACAATGAGCAGTTCTTC,CASSGDPLQLGSSYNEQFF
TRBJ1-2,NA,NA,TRBV4-1,TGCGCCAGCAGCCAAGGGGCGAGTTATGGCTACACCTTC,CASSQGASYGYTF
TRBJ2-5,NA,TRBD2,TRBV9,TGTGCCAGCAGCGTAGGGCGAGGGAGGGCCTTAGAGACCCAGTACTTC,CASSVGRGRALETQYF
TRBJ2-7,NA,NA,TRBV13,TGTGCCAGCAGCTTAGGCCTGTCTAACTACGAGCAGTACTTC,CASSLGLSNYEQYF
TRBJ2-2,NA,TRBD2,TRBV6-4,TGTGCCAGCAGTGCAAGACCCGGGACTAGAGCGGCCGGGGAGCTGTTTTTT,CASSARPGTRAAGELFF
TRBJ1-1,once,NA,TRBV27,TGTGCCAGCAGTTTATTCCGGGTCGAGGGAAACACTGAAGCTTTCTTT,CASSLFRVEGNTEAFF
TRBJ1-2,NA,NA,TRBV5-1,TGCGCCAGCAGCTCCGGTCTGGACTATGGCTACACCTTC,CASSSGLDYGYTF
TRBJ2-3,few,TRBD1,TRBV12-5,TGTGCTAGTGGTTCCGGCGACAGGGGGATGGGGGATACGCAGTATTTT,CASGSGDRGMGDTQYF
TRBJ2-1,NA,TRBD2,TRBV11-1,TGTGCCAGCAGCTTGGGACTAGCGGGGGACAATGAGCAGTTCTTC,CASSLGLAGDNEQFF
TRBJ2-2,NA,NA,TRBV5-1,TGCGCCAGCAGCTTGGCGTTTGTACAGAACACCGGGGAGCTGTTTTTT,CASSLAFVQNTGELFF
TRBJ2-5,NA,NA,TRBV28,TGTGCCAGCAGTTTATCGGGTCATTCCCAAGAGACCCAGTACTTC,CASSLSGHSQETQYF
TRBJ1-1,many,NA,TRBV15,TGTGCCACCAGCAATCGGATAACGGGCACTGAAGCTTTCTTT,CATSNRITGTEAFF
TRBJ2-3,NA,NA,TRBV18,TGTGCCAGCTCACCACTCGACAGGACAGATACGCAGTATTTT,CASSPLDRTDTQYF
TRBJ2-5,NA,NA,TRBV2,TGTGCCAGCAGTGAAGCGCTTGGCGGGGAGACCCAGTACTTC,CASSEALGGETQYF
TRBJ2-3,few,NA,TRBV5-8,TGTGCCGAGGGGGCTAGCGCAGCGATTTATGATACGCAGTATTTT,CAEGASAAIYDTQYF
TRBJ1-5,few,NA,TRBV19,TGTGCCAGTAGTACCCGGGACACTATAAGCAATCAGCCCCAGCATTTT,CASSTRDTISNQPQHF
TRBJ2-1,NA,TRBD1,TRBV2,TGTGCCAGCATCGGGACAGGAAACAATGAGCAGTTCTTC,CASIGTGNNEQFF
TRBJ2-7,NA,NA,TRBV20-1,TGCAGTGCAAGACTATACTACGAGCAGTACTTC,CSARLYYEQYF
TRBJ2-3,NA,TRBD2,TRBV5-1,TGCGCCAGCAGCGCCCTAGCGGGGGGCCCAAACAGAATGGGCACAGATACGCAGTATTTT,CASSALAGGPNRMGTDTQYF
TRBJ2-7,few,TRBD2,TRBV7-8,TGTGCCAGCAGTCGTACTAGCGGGGTCTCCTACGAGCAGTACTTC,CASSRTSGVSYEQYF
TRBJ2-1,NA,NA,TRBV5-1,TGCGCCAGCAGCTTGGGGGGAGGTGGCTACAATGAGCAGTTCTTC,CASSLGGGGYNEQFF
TRBJ1-5,NA,TRBD1,TRBV7-2,TGTGCCAGCAGCTTAGTAGGGGGCGGTTTTCAGCCCCAGCATTTT,CASSLVGGGFQPQHF
TRBJ2-2,NA,NA,TRBV7-8,TGTGCCAGCAGCTTCTTTGACACGAACACCGGGGAGCTGTTTTTT,CASSFFDTNTGELFF
TRBJ2-7,NA,NA,TRBV28,TGTGCCAGCAGTTTAGGCCGACAGATGTACGAGCAGTACTTC,CASSLGRQMYEQYF
TRBJ2-7,NA,NA,TRBV5-1,TGCGCCAGCAGCTCTGGCTTCTCCTACGAGCAGTACTTC,CASSSGFSYEQYF
TRBJ1-6,NA,NA,TRBV7-2,TGTGCCAGCAGCTCACAGGGAAACTATAATTCACCCCTCCACTTT,CASSSQGNYNSPLHF
TRBJ2-7,few,NA,TRBV5-1,TGCGCCAGCGCCGGGACTCACAGCTCCTACGAGCAGTACTTC,CASAGTHSSYEQYF
TRBJ1-5,NA,NA,TRBV15,TGTGCCACCAGCATTGGACAGAGCAATCAGCCCCAGCATTTT,CATSIGQSNQPQHF
TRBJ2-7,NA,NA,TRBV7-9,TGTGCCAGCAGCCCGGCCGGGGGCGAGCAGTACTTC,CASSPAGGEQYF
TRBJ1-4,NA,TRBD1,TRBV5-6,TGTGCCAGCAGCCTGGCTGGAGACAGGGTTAATGAAAAACTGTTTTTT,CASSLAGDRVNEKLFF
TRBJ1-1,NA,TRBD1,TRBV5-1,TGCGCCAGCAGCTCTACAGGGGAGTGGGAAGCTTTCTTT,CASSSTGEWEAFF